A single sample gave rise to the 9 T cell receptor beta chains below, sequenced in a study of cytomegalovirus exposure and HLA in healthy donors. Primers: 60 Vbeta forward and 13 Jbeta reverse. Clones were read by immunoSEQ multiplex PCR, and TCRdb kept only the in-frame ones, dropping some. The repertoire holds 300,000 or so clones, with roughly four fifths as singletons. The sample was PBMCs. The receptors were gathered from a middle-aged woman in good health and CMV-seropositive.

The chain combines TRBV6-5 with TRBJ2-3, with TRBD2 matching over 10 bases. Germline V CDR1 and CDR2: MNHEY, SVGAGI. This CDR3 region has 15 residues. J gave up 4 bases and V 4 bases, and 5 bases lay outside the gene matches. CDR3 amino acids: CASSFATSGSDTQYF. Here the CDR3 DNA reads TGTGCCAGCAGTTTCGCGACTAGCGGGTCAGATACGCAGTATTTT.

This clone was seen a handful of times. The chain recombines TRBV4-2 with TRBJ2-5; 9 nucleotides match TRBD1. Germline V CDR1 and CDR2: LGHNA, YNFKEQ. The CDR3 length is 14 residues. Trimming removed 1 base from V and 3 bases from J; junction bases left unmatched: 0. The CDR3, as DNA: TGTGCCAGCAGCCAAGGGACAGGGGAAGAGACCCAGTACTTC. This encodes CASSQGTGEETQYF.

The J gene is TRBJ2-7, the V gene TRBV7-8, with 10 nucleotides matching TRBD2. The CDR3 loop spans 17 amino acids. In germline, CDR1 is SGHVS, CDR2 FQNEAQ. V dropped 0 bases and J dropped 2; count of bases not matched to a gene: 7. The chain's CDR3 is CASSLAASGSLTYEQYF. Written as DNA, the CDR3 is TGTGCCAGCAGCTTAGCGGCTAGCGGGAGTCTTACCTACGAGCAGTACTTC.

V gene TRBV5-1 combines with J gene TRBJ2-7; D is unresolved. Germline V lookup: CDR1 SGHRS, CDR2 YFSETQ. The V and J ends lost 0 bases and 0 bases respectively, with 4 bases between them. This CDR3 spans 13 amino acids. CDR3 region: CASSLDGSYEQYF. In DNA form, the CDR3 reads TGCGCCAGCAGCTTGGACGGCTCCTACGAGCAGTACTTC.

The gene calls are TRBV27 and TRBJ2-3, with D perhaps TRBD2 (6 bases). There are 13 residues in the CDR3. Trimming took 2 bases from V and 5 from J, leaving 8 bases between them. Germline loops: CDR1 MNHEY, CDR2 SMNVEV (reference sequence). CDR3 amino acids: CASSLLGGDTQYF. CDR3 DNA sequence: TGTGCCAGCAGTTTACTGGGGGGAGATACGCAGTATTTT.

The sample holds one count of this clone. This chain links TRBV9 with TRBJ2-1, with D possibly TRBD2 on 5 matching bases. Per the germline V gene, CDR1 is SGDLS and CDR2 is YYNGEE. This CDR3 spans 15 amino acids. V was pared by 0 bases and J by 3 bases, with 10 bases between. CDR3 nucleotides: TGTGCCAGCAGCGTAGCCCCCCGGGACTACAATGAGCAGTTCTTC. Residues: CASSVAPRDYNEQFF.

The chain carries TRBV27 and TRBJ2-3, with 10 positions matching TRBD1. V gave up 5 bases and J gave up 0 bases; unmatched junction bases: 8. The CDR3 consists of 17 residues. Looked up from germline, CDR1 is MNHEY and CDR2 is SMNVEV (reference sequence). The DNA of the CDR3 is TGTGCCAGCAGTCGCGCCCGACAGGGGGCAAGCACAGATACGCAGTATTTT. Translation: CASSRARQGASTDTQYF.

The chain links TRBV7-3 to TRBJ2-1; 12 bases line up with TRBD2. Looked up from germline, CDR1 is SGHTA and CDR2 is FQGTGA. The CDR3 contains 15 residues. Trimming took 2 bases from V and 10 from J; bases not matched to a gene: 6. CDR3 region: CASSLELAGGREQFF. The CDR3 region has the DNA TGTGCCAGCAGCTTAGAACTAGCGGGGGGACGCGAGCAGTTCTTC.

The chain combines TRBV27 with TRBJ1-4; maybe TRBD1 (5 bases). The germline gives CDR1 MNHEY, CDR2 SMNVEV (reference sequence). The V gene lost 0 bases and the J gene lost 0 bases, with 8 bases spanning the gap. The CDR3 sequence is 16 residues long. CDR3 nucleotides: TGTGCCAGCAGTTTATCGCGGGGGGCAACTAATGAAAAACTGTTTTTT. It encodes CASSLSRGATNEKLFF.